A selection of T cell receptor beta chains follows, all from one sample in a study of shared clonotypes between healthy human individuals. Sequenced by immunoSEQ multiplex PCR; TCRdb stores in-frame clones only, minus some. Of approximately 650,000 clones in the sample, over 95% were seen once. The sample comprised naive CD8+ T cells sorted from blood. The receptors come from a woman aged 25 to 39 in good health. Both conserved end residues are part of each CDR3. D genes are given only for firm matches. Size values are once, few and many counts, or a class for expanded clones, and some rows have none.

NA,NA,TRBJ2-5,TRBV2,TGTGCCAGCGGATCACGATGGGGTTCCCAAGAGACCCAGTACTTC,CASGSRWGSQETQYF
TRBD2,NA,TRBJ2-2,TRBV5-6,TGTGCCAGCAGCTTGGCACTAGCGGGAGGCACCGGGGAGCTGTTTTTT,CASSLALAGGTGELFF
NA,NA,TRBJ2-2,TRBV27,TGTGCCAGCAGTTTGCTTTCCGCCGCCGGGGAGCTGTTTTTT,CASSLLSAAGELFF
NA,NA,TRBJ2-5,TRBV5-8,TGTGCCAGCAGCCTGGAACAGGGACAAGAGACCCAGTACTTC,CASSLEQGQETQYF
TRBD1,NA,TRBJ1-2,TRBV19,TGTGCCAGTACCTCCGACAGGGGGCTCGGCTATGGCTACACCTTC,CASTSDRGLGYGYTF
TRBD1,NA,TRBJ2-7,TRBV11-2,TGTGCCAGCAGCTTAGCCCTCTGGGGACAGACCTCCTACGAGCAGTACTTC,CASSLALWGQTSYEQYF
TRBD2,NA,TRBJ2-1,TRBV27,TGTGCCAGCCTTCCTAGCGGGGTGGATTGGGACAATGAGCAGTTCTTC,CASLPSGVDWDNEQFF
NA,NA,TRBJ2-7,TRBV4-1,TGCGCCAGCAGCCAAGATAGATCGGTCCGACTAGTAGGATACGAGCAGTACTTC,CASSQDRSVRLVGYEQYF
NA,NA,TRBJ2-7,TRBV4-2,TGTGCCAGCAGCCAGTGGGCGGGCTACGAGCAGTACTTC,CASSQWAGYEQYF
NA,NA,TRBJ2-3,TRBV29-1,TGCAGCGTTGTCTGGGGCTCAACTAGCACAGATACGCAGTATTTT,CSVVWGSTSTDTQYF
NA,few,TRBJ2-7,TRBV27,TGTGCCAGCAGGCCCGGGACTGGCTACGAGCAGTACTTC,CASRPGTGYEQYF
NA,NA,TRBJ1-5,TRBV7-8,TGTGCCAGCAGCTTAACCCGAAGCGGCAATCAGCCCCAGCATTTT,CASSLTRSGNQPQHF
TRBD2,once,TRBJ2-7,TRBV5-6,TGTGCCAGCAGCCCGCTAGCGGGGACGACCAACGAGCAGTACTTC,CASSPLAGTTNEQYF
TRBD1,NA,TRBJ1-1,TRBV28,TGTGCCAGCAGTACACAGGGGGAGGGGAACACTGAAGCTTTCTTT,CASSTQGEGNTEAFF
NA,NA,TRBJ2-7,TRBV19,TGTGCCAGTAGCCGGGACGGCGTCTACGAGCAGTACTTC,CASSRDGVYEQYF
NA,once,TRBJ2-7,TRBV15,TGTGCCACCAGCAAAGCGCTGACAGGCCCCATTACACGGAAAGGCTACGAGCAGTACTTC,CATSKALTGPITRKGYEQYF